This T cell receptor beta chain was captured by sequencing in a study of T cells in tuberculosis. Points from the study as a whole: Cases with active tuberculosis were adults, while controls were adolescents. Active tuberculosis patients had shorter CDR3-alpha; the beta difference was nonsignificant. Classification accuracy was approximately 85% (AUROC 0.90) with the GMM-specific repertoire.

This clone was recorded only once. The antigen is undetermined. Assay: immunoSEQ multiplex PCR; the TCRdb copy retains only in-frame clones and omits some. The sample holds under 35,000 clones, roughly nine tenths seen once. The time point: new active TB diagnosis, blood taken before or within 7 days of starting treatment. Germline V gene data show CDR1 as SGHTA and CDR2 as FQGNSA. V dropped 5 bases and J dropped 0 bases, with 19 bases sitting between them. This CDR3 is 17 amino acids long. This receptor was obtained from an adult with tuberculosis. Some clones in this sample may be carry-over from other donors' samples. Sequenced here: PBMCs, sampled at tuberculosis diagnosis. The chain recombines TRBV7-2 with TRBJ1-1; TRBD1 is a possible D gene (5 bases). The CDR3 nucleotides are TGTGCCAGCAGCAGGCGGGGGGTAGTAGGTGTGAACACTGAAGCTTTCTTT. This codes for CASSRRGVVGVNTEAFF. Full variable domain (outside the CDR3, taken from reference TRBV7-2 and TRBJ1-1): GAGVSQSPSNKVTEKGKDVELRCDPISGHTALYWYRQSLGQGLEFLIYFQGNSAPDKSGLPSDRFSAERTGGSVSTLTIQRTQQEDSAVYLCASSRRGVVGVNTEAFFGQGTRLTVV.